Listed below are T cell receptor beta chains from one sample, sequenced in a study of T cell responses to AZD1222 COVID-19 vaccine. The method was immunoSEQ multiplex PCR; TCRdb's version includes in-frame clones alone and lacks a portion of them. Of approximately 85,000 clones in the sample, 80% to 90% were seen once. The sequencing used peripheral blood, collected on day 0 of AZD1222 vaccination. The receptors shown here come from an adult in good health. Each CDR3 is given with its conserved first and last residue.

V: TRBV29-1
CDR3: CSVGSGANVLTF

V: TRBV7-2
CDR3: CASSSYSGNTIYF

V: TRBV10-1
CDR3: CASSEGCDRGCYGYTF

V: TRBV28
CDR3: CASGPGGTVYNSPLHF

V: TRBV27
CDR3: CASSPTGPLRYGYTF

V: TRBV28
CDR3: CASDDRGPYEQYF

V: TRBV10-3
CDR3: CAISGPRDAFF

V: TRBV9
CDR3: CAGGREAEQYF

V: TRBV28
CDR3: CASSFVGYNEQFF

V: TRBV7-8
CDR3: CASSLKKGRVGDQPQHF

V: TRBV19
CDR3: CASSIKWESSYEQYF